A selection of T cell receptor beta chains follows, all from one sample in a study of cytomegalovirus exposure and HLA in healthy donors. Clones were sequenced by immunoSEQ multiplex PCR, and TCRdb holds only the in-frame ones, with some missing. The sample carries about 160,000 clones, 84% recorded once. Sample: PBMCs. All receptors come from a boy under 10 years old in good health and CMV-seronegative. Both conserved end residues are part of each CDR3. The order of the fields is D gene, CDR3 length, clone size, V gene, J gene, CDR3 DNA, CDR3 protein. D genes are given only for firm matches. Not all rows give a size; the values are once, few, many and, for expanded clones, a class.

d_gene: NA; len: 14; abundance: NA; v_gene: TRBV2; j_gene: TRBJ2-3; CDR3nt: TGTGCCAGCAGTGAACAGGGTCTCACAGATACGCAGTATTTT; CDR3aa: CASSEQGLTDTQYF
d_gene: TRBD2; len: 16; abundance: NA; v_gene: TRBV9; j_gene: TRBJ2-3; CDR3nt: TGTGCCAGCAGCGGACTAGCGGGGTCTCCCACAGATACGCAGTATTTT; CDR3aa: CASSGLAGSPTDTQYF
d_gene: TRBD1; len: 15; abundance: NA; v_gene: TRBV6-1; j_gene: TRBJ2-7; CDR3nt: TGTGCCAGCAGTGACCGGGACAGGGGTTCCTACGAGCAGTACTTC; CDR3aa: CASSDRDRGSYEQYF
d_gene: TRBD1; len: 15; abundance: NA; v_gene: TRBV27; j_gene: TRBJ1-5; CDR3nt: TGTGCCAGCAGTTCAACAGGGGGTCTAAGTCAGCCCCAGCATTTT; CDR3aa: CASSSTGGLSQPQHF
d_gene: TRBD1; len: 13; abundance: NA; v_gene: TRBV29-1; j_gene: TRBJ1-2; CDR3nt: TGCAGCGTTGAGAGGACAGGGAAGCATGGCTACTCCTTC; CDR3aa: CSVERTGKHGYSF
d_gene: NA; len: 14; abundance: NA; v_gene: TRBV5-1; j_gene: TRBJ2-7; CDR3nt: TGCGCCAGCAGCTTTGCGCGACAGTTCTACGAGCAGTACTTC; CDR3aa: CASSFARQFYEQYF
d_gene: NA; len: 14; abundance: NA; v_gene: TRBV5-1; j_gene: TRBJ1-1; CDR3nt: TGCGCCAGCAGTCTGGACATTCGTGACACTGAAGCTTTCTTT; CDR3aa: CASSLDIRDTEAFF
d_gene: NA; len: 16; abundance: NA; v_gene: TRBV7-8; j_gene: TRBJ1-2; CDR3nt: TGTGCCAGCAGCCCTAGGGAGCAGGCAGCTAACTATGGCTACACCTTC; CDR3aa: CASSPREQAANYGYTF
d_gene: TRBD2; len: 19; abundance: once; v_gene: TRBV14; j_gene: TRBJ2-5; CDR3nt: TGTGCCAGCAGCCCGGAACGACTAGCGGGAGGGCCTATTCAAGAGACCCAGTACTTC; CDR3aa: CASSPERLAGGPIQETQYF
d_gene: TRBD2; len: 16; abundance: NA; v_gene: TRBV5-1; j_gene: TRBJ2-7; CDR3nt: TGCGCCAGCAGCTCGGGACTAGCGGGCCGCTCCTACGAGCAGTACTTC; CDR3aa: CASSSGLAGRSYEQYF
d_gene: NA; len: 14; abundance: few; v_gene: TRBV18; j_gene: TRBJ1-4; CDR3nt: TGTGCCAGCTCACCAAGGCAGGGAGGTGAAAAACTGTTTTTT; CDR3aa: CASSPRQGGEKLFF
d_gene: TRBD2; len: 17; abundance: NA; v_gene: TRBV9; j_gene: TRBJ2-1; CDR3nt: TGTGCCAGCAGCGTCTCCCCGGGACTAGAGGTCTACAATGAGCAGTTCTTC; CDR3aa: CASSVSPGLEVYNEQFF
d_gene: NA; len: 14; abundance: NA; v_gene: TRBV14; j_gene: TRBJ1-4; CDR3nt: TGTGCCAGCAGCCAAAGTCAGGGGAATGAAAAACTGTTTTTT; CDR3aa: CASSQSQGNEKLFF
d_gene: TRBD1; len: 15; abundance: NA; v_gene: TRBV25-1; j_gene: TRBJ2-1; CDR3nt: TGTACCAGCAGTCACCGGACAGGGTGGAACAATGAGCAGTTCTTC; CDR3aa: CTSSHRTGWNNEQFF
d_gene: NA; len: 15; abundance: NA; v_gene: TRBV6-1; j_gene: TRBJ2-1; CDR3nt: TGTGCCAGCAGTGAAGACACCGCCTCCTACAATGAGCAGTTCTTC; CDR3aa: CASSEDTASYNEQFF
d_gene: TRBD2; len: 15; abundance: NA; v_gene: TRBV14; j_gene: TRBJ2-7; CDR3nt: TGTGCCAGCAGCCCAAGACTAGCGAGTCACTACGAGCAGTACTTC; CDR3aa: CASSPRLASHYEQYF
d_gene: NA; len: 14; abundance: NA; v_gene: TRBV28; j_gene: TRBJ2-7; CDR3nt: TGTGCCAGCAGTACCTCCGACGGCTCAGGAGAGCAGTACTTC; CDR3aa: CASSTSDGSGEQYF
d_gene: NA; len: 14; abundance: NA; v_gene: TRBV9; j_gene: TRBJ1-3; CDR3nt: TGTGCCAGCAGCGCCGGTGCTAGTGGAAACACCATATATTTT; CDR3aa: CASSAGASGNTIYF
d_gene: NA; len: 14; abundance: few; v_gene: TRBV10-1; j_gene: TRBJ1-1; CDR3nt: TGCGCCAGCAGTGAGTTTCAGGGAGGCACTGAAGCTTTCTTT; CDR3aa: CASSEFQGGTEAFF
d_gene: TRBD2; len: 15; abundance: NA; v_gene: TRBV14; j_gene: TRBJ2-5; CDR3nt: TGTGCCAGCAGCCAAAAGACAGCGGGAGCTGAGACCCAGTACTTC; CDR3aa: CASSQKTAGAETQYF
d_gene: NA; len: 18; abundance: once; v_gene: TRBV28; j_gene: TRBJ2-7; CDR3nt: TGTGCCAGCGGACTCCCGCTTGCAGATCTCCAGGACTCCTACGAGCAGTACTTC; CDR3aa: CASGLPLADLQDSYEQYF
d_gene: NA; len: 13; abundance: NA; v_gene: TRBV23-1; j_gene: TRBJ1-5; CDR3nt: TGCGCCAGCATGCGGGGGGAGGATCAGCCCCAGCATTTT; CDR3aa: CASMRGEDQPQHF
d_gene: TRBD1; len: 15; abundance: NA; v_gene: TRBV2; j_gene: TRBJ1-4; CDR3nt: TGTGCCAGCAGATATCCGGGACAGGGGAATGAAAAACTGTTTTTT; CDR3aa: CASRYPGQGNEKLFF
d_gene: NA; len: 17; abundance: NA; v_gene: TRBV19; j_gene: TRBJ2-2; CDR3nt: TGTGCCAGTAGTAGGATCCCGGGACAAACGAACACCGGGGAGCTGTTTTTT; CDR3aa: CASSRIPGQTNTGELFF
d_gene: NA; len: 15; abundance: NA; v_gene: TRBV11-3; j_gene: TRBJ1-2; CDR3nt: TGTGCCAGCAGCTTAGTTCCGGGACACAGCTATGGCTACACCTTC; CDR3aa: CASSLVPGHSYGYTF
d_gene: NA; len: 14; abundance: once; v_gene: TRBV28; j_gene: TRBJ2-7; CDR3nt: TGTGCCAGCAAAAGCGGCAGAAGCTCCTACGAGCAGTACTTC; CDR3aa: CASKSGRSSYEQYF
d_gene: TRBD1; len: 14; abundance: NA; v_gene: TRBV19; j_gene: TRBJ1-1; CDR3nt: TGTGCCAGTAGTATAGGGCACAGGGGCACTGAAGCTTTCTTT; CDR3aa: CASSIGHRGTEAFF
d_gene: NA; len: 12; abundance: NA; v_gene: TRBV7-9; j_gene: TRBJ2-7; CDR3nt: TGTGCCAGCAGCGCCAGGGCCTACGAGCAGTACTTC; CDR3aa: CASSARAYEQYF
d_gene: TRBD2; len: 14; abundance: NA; v_gene: TRBV30; j_gene: TRBJ2-3; CDR3nt: TGTGCCTGGAGCAATAGCGGGAACGGAGATACGCAGTATTTT; CDR3aa: CAWSNSGNGDTQYF
d_gene: TRBD1; len: 16; abundance: once; v_gene: TRBV9; j_gene: TRBJ1-3; CDR3nt: TGTGCCAGCAGCCCAGTCCGGGACAGGGTCCTAAACACCATATATTTT; CDR3aa: CASSPVRDRVLNTIYF
d_gene: TRBD1; len: 14; abundance: NA; v_gene: TRBV6-5; j_gene: TRBJ2-7; CDR3nt: TGTGCCAGCACCCTGGGACAGGGGGCGGGGGAGCAGTACTTC; CDR3aa: CASTLGQGAGEQYF
d_gene: TRBD1; len: 15; abundance: NA; v_gene: TRBV5-1; j_gene: TRBJ2-7; CDR3nt: TGCGCCAGCAGCTGGGGGACAGGCAGCTCCTACGAGCAGTACTTC; CDR3aa: CASSWGTGSSYEQYF
d_gene: NA; len: 14; abundance: NA; v_gene: TRBV30; j_gene: TRBJ1-4; CDR3nt: TGTGCCTGGAGTGTCGGTCAGGAAGGCGAAAAACTGTTTTTT; CDR3aa: CAWSVGQEGEKLFF
d_gene: NA; len: 14; abundance: few; v_gene: TRBV19; j_gene: TRBJ2-5; CDR3nt: TGTGCCAGTAGGAACCAGGGTTCAGGGAGGCCCCAGTACTTC; CDR3aa: CASRNQGSGRPQYF
d_gene: NA; len: 14; abundance: NA; v_gene: TRBV9; j_gene: TRBJ2-5; CDR3nt: TGTGCCAGCAGCGTAGTAGGAGCACAAGAGACCCAGTACTTC; CDR3aa: CASSVVGAQETQYF
d_gene: NA; len: 14; abundance: NA; v_gene: TRBV10-1; j_gene: TRBJ1-1; CDR3nt: TGCGCCAGCAGAAACAGGGCGGTTCGCACTGAAGCTTTCTTT; CDR3aa: CASRNRAVRTEAFF
d_gene: NA; len: 18; abundance: NA; v_gene: TRBV19; j_gene: TRBJ1-2; CDR3nt: TGTGCCAGTAGTATTTCAATGGTCAACTCAGGCAGTCGCCATGGCTACACCTTC; CDR3aa: CASSISMVNSGSRHGYTF
d_gene: TRBD1; len: 13; abundance: NA; v_gene: TRBV29-1; j_gene: TRBJ2-7; CDR3nt: TGCAGCGCAGGACAGGGGCGCTCCTACGAGCAGTACTTC; CDR3aa: CSAGQGRSYEQYF
d_gene: NA; len: 13; abundance: NA; v_gene: TRBV12-5; j_gene: TRBJ2-3; CDR3nt: TGTGCTAGTGGTTTGCTAGGCACAGATACGCAGTATTTT; CDR3aa: CASGLLGTDTQYF
d_gene: NA; len: 16; abundance: NA; v_gene: TRBV27; j_gene: TRBJ1-3; CDR3nt: TGTGCCAGCAGTCCCCTCAGGGGAGCCTCCGGAAACACCATATATTTT; CDR3aa: CASSPLRGASGNTIYF
d_gene: NA; len: 12; abundance: NA; v_gene: TRBV6-1; j_gene: TRBJ1-1; CDR3nt: TGTGCCAGCAGGATTACAGGGAGGGGAGCTTTCTTT; CDR3aa: CASRITGRGAFF
d_gene: TRBD1; len: 16; abundance: NA; v_gene: TRBV19; j_gene: TRBJ1-1; CDR3nt: TGTGCCAGTACCCTTCTTCGACAGGGGATGAACACTGAAGCTTTCTTT; CDR3aa: CASTLLRQGMNTEAFF
d_gene: TRBD2; len: 15; abundance: once; v_gene: TRBV5-5; j_gene: TRBJ2-5; CDR3nt: TGTGCCAGCAGCGTTGGGACTAGCGGTAGAGAGACCCAGTACTTC; CDR3aa: CASSVGTSGRETQYF
d_gene: TRBD2; len: 15; abundance: NA; v_gene: TRBV6-1; j_gene: TRBJ2-7; CDR3nt: TGTGCCAGCAGAGGCGGACTAGCGTTCTCCTACGAGCAGTACTTC; CDR3aa: CASRGGLAFSYEQYF
d_gene: TRBD1; len: 13; abundance: NA; v_gene: TRBV29-1; j_gene: TRBJ1-1; CDR3nt: TGCAGCGCTCCGGGACAGACGAACACTGAAGCTTTCTTT; CDR3aa: CSAPGQTNTEAFF
d_gene: NA; len: 15; abundance: NA; v_gene: TRBV11-3; j_gene: TRBJ1-3; CDR3nt: TGTGCCAGCAGCTTAGATGGATCCACGGGGGACACCATATATTTT; CDR3aa: CASSLDGSTGDTIYF
d_gene: TRBD1; len: 17; abundance: NA; v_gene: TRBV30; j_gene: TRBJ1-1; CDR3nt: TGTGCCTGGAGTGGAAGCAGGGGGCCCGGGATGAACACTGAAGCTTTCTTT; CDR3aa: CAWSGSRGPGMNTEAFF
d_gene: TRBD1; len: 15; abundance: NA; v_gene: TRBV11-2; j_gene: TRBJ1-5; CDR3nt: TGTGCCAGCAGCCATGCCGGGACAGCTGATCAGCCCCAGCATTTT; CDR3aa: CASSHAGTADQPQHF
d_gene: TRBD1; len: 16; abundance: NA; v_gene: TRBV18; j_gene: TRBJ1-4; CDR3nt: TGTGCCAGCTCACCGAGGCAGGGGGGAATTAGTGAAAAACTGTTTTTT; CDR3aa: CASSPRQGGISEKLFF
d_gene: NA; len: 15; abundance: NA; v_gene: TRBV19; j_gene: TRBJ2-2; CDR3nt: TGTGCCAGTAGTATAAGCGGAGAGGGCACCGGGGAGCTGTTTTTT; CDR3aa: CASSISGEGTGELFF
d_gene: TRBD1; len: 17; abundance: NA; v_gene: TRBV5-1; j_gene: TRBJ2-6; CDR3nt: TGCGCCAGCAGCTTGGCAGCAGGGGGTTTGGGGGCCAACGTCCTGACTTTC; CDR3aa: CASSLAAGGLGANVLTF
d_gene: TRBD2; len: 12; abundance: once; v_gene: TRBV29-1; j_gene: TRBJ2-3; CDR3nt: TGCAGCGTGGGACTAGCGGGAGATACGCAGTATTTT; CDR3aa: CSVGLAGDTQYF
d_gene: NA; len: 14; abundance: NA; v_gene: TRBV5-1; j_gene: TRBJ2-7; CDR3nt: TGCGCCAGCAGCTTGAAAACAGACTACTACGAGCAGTACTTC; CDR3aa: CASSLKTDYYEQYF
d_gene: NA; len: 13; abundance: NA; v_gene: TRBV6-1; j_gene: TRBJ2-3; CDR3nt: TGTGCCAGCACACGGGAGCGGAGAGATACGCAGTATTTT; CDR3aa: CASTRERRDTQYF
d_gene: TRBD2; len: 14; abundance: NA; v_gene: TRBV7-9; j_gene: TRBJ2-3; CDR3nt: TGTGCCAGCATCGATTTAGCGGGAGAGAATACGCAGTATTTT; CDR3aa: CASIDLAGENTQYF
d_gene: NA; len: 13; abundance: NA; v_gene: TRBV12-5; j_gene: TRBJ2-7; CDR3nt: TGTGCTAGTGGTTTGGGGGGGCATTACGAGCAGTACTTC; CDR3aa: CASGLGGHYEQYF
d_gene: NA; len: 14; abundance: NA; v_gene: TRBV5-1; j_gene: TRBJ2-1; CDR3nt: TGCGCCAGCAGCGGCGGGACCTCCTACAATGAGCAGTTCTTC; CDR3aa: CASSGGTSYNEQFF
d_gene: TRBD2; len: 15; abundance: NA; v_gene: TRBV5-4; j_gene: TRBJ2-1; CDR3nt: TGTGCCAGCAGCTTAGCGGGAGAGAAGTTCAATGAGCAGTTCTTC; CDR3aa: CASSLAGEKFNEQFF
d_gene: NA; len: 14; abundance: NA; v_gene: TRBV7-3; j_gene: TRBJ2-2; CDR3nt: TGTGCCAGCAGCTTTGGGGAGAGGTCCGGGGAGCTGTTTTTT; CDR3aa: CASSFGERSGELFF